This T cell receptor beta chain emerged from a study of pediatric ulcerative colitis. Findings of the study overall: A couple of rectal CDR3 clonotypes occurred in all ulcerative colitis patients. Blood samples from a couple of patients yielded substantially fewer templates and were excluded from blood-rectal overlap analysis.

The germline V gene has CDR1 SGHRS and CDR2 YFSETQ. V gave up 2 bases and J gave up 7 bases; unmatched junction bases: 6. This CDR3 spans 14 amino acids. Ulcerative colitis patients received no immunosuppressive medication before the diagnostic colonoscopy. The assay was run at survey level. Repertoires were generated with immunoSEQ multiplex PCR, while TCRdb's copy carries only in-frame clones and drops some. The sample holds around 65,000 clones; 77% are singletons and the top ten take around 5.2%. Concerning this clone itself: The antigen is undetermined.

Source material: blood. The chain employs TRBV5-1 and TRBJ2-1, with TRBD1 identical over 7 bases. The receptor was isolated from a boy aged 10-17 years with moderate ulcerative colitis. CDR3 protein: CASSLRQGWNEQFF. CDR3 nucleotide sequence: TGCGCCAGCAGCTTAAGACAGGGCTGGAATGAGCAGTTCTTC.